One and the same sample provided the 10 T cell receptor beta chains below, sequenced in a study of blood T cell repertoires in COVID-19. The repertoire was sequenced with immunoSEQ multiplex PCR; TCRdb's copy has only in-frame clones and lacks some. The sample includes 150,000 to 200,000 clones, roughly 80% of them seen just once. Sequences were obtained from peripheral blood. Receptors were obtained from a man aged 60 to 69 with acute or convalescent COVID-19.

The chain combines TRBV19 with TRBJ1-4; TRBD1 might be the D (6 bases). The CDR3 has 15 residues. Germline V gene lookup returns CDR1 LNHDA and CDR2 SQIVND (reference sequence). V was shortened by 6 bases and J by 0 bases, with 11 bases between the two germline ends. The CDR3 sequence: CASRVTGTTNEKLFF. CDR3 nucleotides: TGTGCCAGTAGAGTGACAGGAACAACTAATGAAAAACTGTTTTTT.

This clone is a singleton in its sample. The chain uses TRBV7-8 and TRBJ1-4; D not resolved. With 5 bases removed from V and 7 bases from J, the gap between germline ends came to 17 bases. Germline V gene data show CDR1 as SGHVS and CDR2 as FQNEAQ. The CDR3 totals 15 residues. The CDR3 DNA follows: TGTGCCAGCAGCGTTAGCGGCAGGTCGGGTGAAAAACTGTTTTTT. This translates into CASSVSGRSGEKLFF.

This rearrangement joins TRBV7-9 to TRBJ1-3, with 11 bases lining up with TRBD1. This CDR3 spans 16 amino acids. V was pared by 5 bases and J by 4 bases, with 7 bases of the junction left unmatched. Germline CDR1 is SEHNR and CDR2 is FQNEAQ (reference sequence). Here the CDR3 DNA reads TGTGCCAGCAGCCTGAGGACAGGGGGCTTCGGAAACACCATATATTTT. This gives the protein CASSLRTGGFGNTIYF. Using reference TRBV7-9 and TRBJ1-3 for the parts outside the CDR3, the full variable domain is DTGVSQNPRHKITKRGQNVTFRCDPISEHNRLYWYRQTLGQGPEFLTYFQNEAQLEKSRLLSDRFSAERPKGSFSTLEIQRTEQGDSAMYLCASSLRTGGFGNTIYFGEGSWLTVV.

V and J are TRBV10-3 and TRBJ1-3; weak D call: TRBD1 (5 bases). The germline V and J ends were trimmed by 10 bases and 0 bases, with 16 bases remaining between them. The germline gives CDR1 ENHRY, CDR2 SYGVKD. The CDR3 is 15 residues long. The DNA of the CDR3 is TGTGCCACGGGGGGAGACAGATACTCTGGAAACACCATATATTTT. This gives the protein CATGGDRYSGNTIYF.

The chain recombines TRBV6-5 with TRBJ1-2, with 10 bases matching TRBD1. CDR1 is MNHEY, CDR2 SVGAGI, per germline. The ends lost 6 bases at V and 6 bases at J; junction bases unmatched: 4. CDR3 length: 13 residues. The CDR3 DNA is TGTGCCAGCAGCCGTGGGACAGGGGATGGCTACACCTTC. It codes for CASSRGTGDGYTF.

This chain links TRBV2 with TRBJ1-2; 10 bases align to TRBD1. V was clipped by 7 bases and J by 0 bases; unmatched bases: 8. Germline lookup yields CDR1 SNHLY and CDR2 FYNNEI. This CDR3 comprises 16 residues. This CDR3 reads CASTLSGTGANYGYTF. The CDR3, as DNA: TGTGCCAGCACCTTGAGTGGGACAGGGGCTAACTATGGCTACACCTTC.

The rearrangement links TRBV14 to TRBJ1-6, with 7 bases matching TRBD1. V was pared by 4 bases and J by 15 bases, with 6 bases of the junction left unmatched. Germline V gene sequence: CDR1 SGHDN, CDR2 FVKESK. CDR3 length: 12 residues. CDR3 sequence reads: CASSPDRTNLHF. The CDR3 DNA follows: TGTGCCAGCAGCCCGGACAGGACAAACCTCCACTTT.

The DNA for the CDR3 is TGTGCCAGTAGTAGCCAACCCCCTAACGAGCAGTACTTC. Translation gives CASSSQPPNEQYF. This chain links TRBV19 with TRBJ2-7; D not certain. The length of the CDR3 is 13 residues. CDR1 is LNHDA, CDR2 SQIVND, per germline (reference sequence). Trimming took off 4 bases at V and 5 bases at J, with 12 bases between the two ends. Combining the CDR3 with reference TRBV19 and TRBJ2-7 gives the whole variable domain DGGITQSPKYLFRKEGQNVTLSCEQNLNHDAMYWYRQDPGQGLRLIYYSQIVNDFQKGDIAEGYSVSREKKESFPLTVTSAQKNPTAFYLCASSSQPPNEQYFGPGTRLTVT.

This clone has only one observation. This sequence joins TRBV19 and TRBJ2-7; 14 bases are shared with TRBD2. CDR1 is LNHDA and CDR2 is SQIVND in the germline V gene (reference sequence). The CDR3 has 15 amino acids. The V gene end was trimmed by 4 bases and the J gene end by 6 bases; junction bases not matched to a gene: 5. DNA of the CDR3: TGTGCCAGTAGTAAGGGACTAGCGGGAGTAGCCGAGCAGTACTTC. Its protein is CASSKGLAGVAEQYF.

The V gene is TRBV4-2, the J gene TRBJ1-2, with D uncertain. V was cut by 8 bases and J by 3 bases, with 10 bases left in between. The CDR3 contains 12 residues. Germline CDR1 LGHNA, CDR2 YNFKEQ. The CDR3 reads CASGEGDYGYTF. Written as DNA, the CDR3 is TGTGCCAGCGGCGAGGGTGACTATGGCTACACCTTC.